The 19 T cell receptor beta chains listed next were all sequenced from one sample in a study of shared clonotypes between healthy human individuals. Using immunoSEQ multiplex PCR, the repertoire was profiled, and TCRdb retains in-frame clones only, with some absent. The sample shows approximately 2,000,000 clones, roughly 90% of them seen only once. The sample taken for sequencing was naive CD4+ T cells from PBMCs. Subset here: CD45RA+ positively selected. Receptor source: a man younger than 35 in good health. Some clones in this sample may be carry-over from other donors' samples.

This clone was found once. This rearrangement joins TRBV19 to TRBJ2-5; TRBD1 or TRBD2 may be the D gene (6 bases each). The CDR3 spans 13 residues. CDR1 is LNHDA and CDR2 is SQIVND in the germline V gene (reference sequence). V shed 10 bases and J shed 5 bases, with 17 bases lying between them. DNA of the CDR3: TGTGCCACCACCACGGGGGCTGGGGAGACCCAGTACTTC. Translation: CATTTGAGETQYF.

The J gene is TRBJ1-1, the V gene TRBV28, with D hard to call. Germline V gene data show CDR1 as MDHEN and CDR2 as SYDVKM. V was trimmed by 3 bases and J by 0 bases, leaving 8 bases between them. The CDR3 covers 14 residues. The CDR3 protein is CASSFQQVNTEAFF. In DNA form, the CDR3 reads TGTGCCAGCAGTTTTCAGCAGGTGAACACTGAAGCTTTCTTT.

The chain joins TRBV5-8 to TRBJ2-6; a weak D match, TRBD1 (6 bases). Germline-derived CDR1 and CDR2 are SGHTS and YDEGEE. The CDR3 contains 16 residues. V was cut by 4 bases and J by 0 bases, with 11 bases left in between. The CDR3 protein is CASSPQGRSGANVLTF. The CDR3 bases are TGTGCCAGCAGCCCACAGGGCCGCTCTGGGGCCAACGTCCTGACTTTC.

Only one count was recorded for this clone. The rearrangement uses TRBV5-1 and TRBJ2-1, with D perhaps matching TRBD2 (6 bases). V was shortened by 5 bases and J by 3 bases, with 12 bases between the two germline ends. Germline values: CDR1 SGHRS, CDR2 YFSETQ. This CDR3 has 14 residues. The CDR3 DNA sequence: TGCGCCAGCAGTTTGCGGGAAATCTACAATGAGCAGTTCTTC. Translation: CASSLREIYNEQFF. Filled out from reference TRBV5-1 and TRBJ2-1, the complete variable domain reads KAGVTQTPRYLIKTRGQQVTLSCSPISGHRSVSWYQQTPGQGLQFLFEYFSETQRNKGNFPGRFSGRQFSNSRSEMNVSTLELGDSALYLCASSLREIYNEQFFGPGTRLTVL.

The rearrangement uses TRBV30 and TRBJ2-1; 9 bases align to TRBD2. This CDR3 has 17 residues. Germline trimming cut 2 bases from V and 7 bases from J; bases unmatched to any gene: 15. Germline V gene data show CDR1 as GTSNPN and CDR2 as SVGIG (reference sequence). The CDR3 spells CAWSPWTSALSRNEQFF. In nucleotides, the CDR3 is TGTGCCTGGAGTCCTTGGACTAGCGCCCTTTCGCGGAATGAGCAGTTCTTC.

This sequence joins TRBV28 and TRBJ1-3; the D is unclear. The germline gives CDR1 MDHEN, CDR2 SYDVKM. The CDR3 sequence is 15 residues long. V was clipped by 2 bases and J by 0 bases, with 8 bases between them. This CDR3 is CASSLERSSGNTIYF. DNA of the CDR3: TGTGCCAGCAGTTTAGAGCGGTCCTCTGGAAACACCATATATTTT.

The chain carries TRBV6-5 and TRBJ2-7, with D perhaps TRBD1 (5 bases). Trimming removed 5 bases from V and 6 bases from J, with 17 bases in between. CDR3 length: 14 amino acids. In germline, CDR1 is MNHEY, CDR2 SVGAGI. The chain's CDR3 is CASSLRAPSAEQYF. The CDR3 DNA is TGTGCCAGCAGTCTCAGGGCACCCTCGGCCGAGCAGTACTTC.

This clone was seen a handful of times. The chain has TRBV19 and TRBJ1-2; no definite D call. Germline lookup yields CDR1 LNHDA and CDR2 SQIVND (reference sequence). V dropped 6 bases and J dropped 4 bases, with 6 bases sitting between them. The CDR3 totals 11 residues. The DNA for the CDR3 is TGTGCCAGTAGGATGGGCTATGGCTACACCTTC. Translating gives CASRMGYGYTF.

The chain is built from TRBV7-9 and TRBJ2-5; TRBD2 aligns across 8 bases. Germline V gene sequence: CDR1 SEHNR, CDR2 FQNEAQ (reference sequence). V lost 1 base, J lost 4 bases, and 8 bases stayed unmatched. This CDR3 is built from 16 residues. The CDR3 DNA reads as TGTGCCAGCAGCTTAGAAGCGGGGGCAGGAGGAGAGACCCAGTACTTC. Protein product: CASSLEAGAGGETQYF.

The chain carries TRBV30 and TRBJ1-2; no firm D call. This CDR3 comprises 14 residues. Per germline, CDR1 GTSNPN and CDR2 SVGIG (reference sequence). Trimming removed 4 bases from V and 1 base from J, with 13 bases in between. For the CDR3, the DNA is TGTGCCTGGATGCCGTCACCACTTAACTATGGCTACACCTTC. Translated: CAWMPSPLNYGYTF.

The CDR3 DNA is TGCGCCAGCAGCCCCCAGGGGGGCCTCGGGAACACTGAAGCTTTCTTT. Translation gives CASSPQGGLGNTEAFF. The V and J genes are TRBV5-1 and TRBJ1-1, with TRBD1 identical over 7 bases. This CDR3 region has 16 residues. Trimming at V came to 4 bases and at J to 1 base, leaving 10 bases not matched to a gene. CDR1 and CDR2 from the germline V gene are SGHRS and YFSETQ.

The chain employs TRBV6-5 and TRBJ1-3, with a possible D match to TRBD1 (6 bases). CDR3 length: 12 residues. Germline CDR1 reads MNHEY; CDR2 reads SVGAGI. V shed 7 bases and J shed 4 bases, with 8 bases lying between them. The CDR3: CASIDRGNTIYF. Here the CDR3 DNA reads TGTGCCAGCATCGACAGGGGAAACACCATATATTTT.

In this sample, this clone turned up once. This CDR3 reads CASSQRQGAYYGYTF. CDR3 bases: TGTGCCAGCAGCCAAAGACAGGGGGCATACTATGGCTACACCTTC. The V call is TRBV5-4, the J call TRBJ1-2; 10 nucleotides match TRBD1. The germline gives CDR1 SGHNT, CDR2 YYREEE (reference sequence). V dropped 4 bases and J dropped 3; count of bases not matched to a gene: 6. The CDR3 sequence is 15 residues long.

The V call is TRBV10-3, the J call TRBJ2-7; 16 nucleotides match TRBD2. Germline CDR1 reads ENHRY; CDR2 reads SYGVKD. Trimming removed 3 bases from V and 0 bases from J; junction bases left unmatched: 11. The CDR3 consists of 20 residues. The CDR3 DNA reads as TGTGCCATCAGTGAAGTTCCGGGACTAGCGGGAGGGCCCAGCTCCTACGAGCAGTACTTC. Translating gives CAISEVPGLAGGPSSYEQYF.

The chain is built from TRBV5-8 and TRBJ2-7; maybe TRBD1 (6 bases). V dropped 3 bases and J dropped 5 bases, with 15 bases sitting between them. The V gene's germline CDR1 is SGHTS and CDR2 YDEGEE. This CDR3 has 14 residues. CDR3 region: CASSWNRVVNEQYF. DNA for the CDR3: TGTGCCAGCAGCTGGAACAGGGTGGTGAACGAGCAGTACTTC.

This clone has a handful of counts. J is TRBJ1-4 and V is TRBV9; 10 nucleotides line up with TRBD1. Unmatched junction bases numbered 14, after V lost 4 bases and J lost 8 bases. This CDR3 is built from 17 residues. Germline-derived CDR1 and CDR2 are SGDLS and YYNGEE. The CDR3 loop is CASSPGTGVSLWEKLFF. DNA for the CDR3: TGTGCCAGCAGCCCCGGGACAGGGGTTTCACTATGGGAAAAACTGTTTTTT.

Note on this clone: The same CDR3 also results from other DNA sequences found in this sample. The CDR3 spells CASSYSFTSGSYEQYF. The CDR3 nucleotides read TGTGCCAGCAGTTACTCGTTTACTAGCGGATCCTACGAGCAGTACTTC. This chain joins TRBV6-5 and TRBJ2-7; 8 bases agree with TRBD2. The CDR3 consists of 16 residues. In germline, CDR1 is MNHEY, CDR2 SVGAGI. V lost 0 bases to trimming and J lost 1 base; unmatched junction nucleotides: 5.

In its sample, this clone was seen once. The CDR3 sequence is CASSGSGGIQYF. For the CDR3, the DNA is TGTGCCAGCAGCGGGTCGGGTGGCATTCAGTACTTC. The chain is built from TRBV25-1 and TRBJ2-4; D is ambiguous. CDR1 and CDR2 from the germline V gene are MGHDK and SYGVNS. This CDR3 has 12 amino acids. The V end lost 6 bases, the J end lost 9 bases, and 12 bases lay between the germline ends.

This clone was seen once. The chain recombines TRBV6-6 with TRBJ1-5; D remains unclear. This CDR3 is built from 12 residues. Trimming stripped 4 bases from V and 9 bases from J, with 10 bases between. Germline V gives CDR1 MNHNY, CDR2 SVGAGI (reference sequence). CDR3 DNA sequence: TGTGCCAGCAGTTCGGGGTCGGGGCCCCAGCATTTT. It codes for CASSSGSGPQHF.